This TCR beta chain was retrieved from a study of T-cell reconstitution after alpha-beta-depleted transplantation in children (TCRdb year 2016). Regarding the study in general: T-cell immune reconstitution after TCRalphabeta/CD19-depleted allogeneic hematopoietic cell transplantation in children was quantitatively tracked in the study by means of TCR repertoire profiling. The paper's findings and limits, for the study overall: The frequencies of hyperexpanded clones fell over the following months, and after one year, T-cell counts and TCRbeta diversity were mostly attributed to newly produced T cells. Apparently early alphabetaT-cell count recovery about two months after transplant reportedly relied on only several hundred rapidly expanded clones derived from non-depleted graft cells. In some patients, the high TCRbeta diversity seen at day 60 was put down to recipient T cells and intrathymic progenitors that had survived conditioning.

For CDR1 and CDR2, the germline V gene lists SGHRS and YFSETQ. Trimming takes 4 bases from V and 3 bases from J, and the germline ends sit 17 bases apart. The CDR3, cysteine through phenylalanine, is 15 amino acids long. Only the CDR3 region is kept as DNA, spanning 45 bases read in frame from base 1. According to the study, the label for this sample's treatment or condition signals: allogeneic hematopoietic cell transplantation with graft depleted of TCRalphabeta T cells and CD19 B cells. TCRalphabeta/CD19-depleted allogeneic hematopoietic cell grafts were given to the transplant recipients, all of whom were children. On this clonotype itself: This clone's antigen is unknown. Base qualities are not at hand, and no much larger clone is one base apart.

The method was PCR. Sequencer: Illumina HiSeq 2500. Molecular barcoding was employed in the preparation of TCR libraries, with unique molecular identifiers being used to normalize TCRbeta repertoire quantification. The public reads were quality trimmed at Q25 with fastp and then assembled into clones with MiXCR by TCRdb, keeping productive beta chains. Here each entry gathers all rows of one CDR3 protein and keeps the most common genes and DNA. A total of around 580,000 distinct CDR3 sequences appear in this sample, 25% to 30% of them only once. The ten largest clones capture approximately 39% of the sample.

This receptor was identified in a boy under two years old with Wiskott-Aldrich syndrome, due to receive a stem cell transplant. The sample in question was PBMCs, obtained before TCRalphabeta/CD19-depleted stem cell transplant. Here the chain combines TRBV5-1 and TRBJ2-7; a tentative D call is TRBD2 (6 bases match). The CDR3 here reads CASSPWAGSGYEQYF. The sequenced DNA is TGCGCCAGCAGCCCCTGGGCGGGGAGTGGCTACGAGCAGTACTTC.